This T cell receptor (beta chain) was observed in a study of tumor-infiltrating lymphocytes in primary liver carcinoma. Study-level points and caveats: Pairs of tumor regions overlapped more than tumor-adjacent and tumor-blood pairs did.

Scientists recovered RNA and DNA together from roughly 20-30 mg of unsorted bulk tissue. HBV chronically infected the treatment-naive patients. Regarding this clonotype: Its antigen remains unidentified.

Priming with a constant-region primer yielded TCR beta cDNA from about 450 ng total RNA. Library construction for TCR beta comprised three nested multiplex PCR rounds performed with slightly modified ARM-PCR. Rounds one and two of PCR, each of 9 to 11 cycles, were primed with TRBV1-TRBV30 forward primers and a C-beta reverse primer. TCRdb recomputed calls from the multiplex PCR reads with MiXCR, one row per CDR3 protein. Of over 95,000 distinct CDR3 sequences listed, around two thirds were seen once; the top ten hold 9% to 10%. The germline V gene encodes CDR1 SGHAT and CDR2 FQNNGV. This CDR3 is 14 amino acids long. V lost 6 bases and J lost 7, with 19 bases in between.

The specimen sequenced was liver tumor tissue from sampling region 5. The sample's subset: tumor region T5, tumor centre. The receptor was isolated from a woman between 55 and 75 years old with primary liver carcinoma and hepatitis B virus infection. The chain links TRBV11-2 to TRBJ2-7; D might be TRBD2 (5 bases). The CDR3 loop is CASRLELVVGEQYF. The CDR3 DNA follows: TGTGCCAGCAGATTGGAACTAGTGGTAGGAGAGCAGTACTTC.